Reported below is one TCR beta chain. Its target is unknown. This entry belongs to a study of cytomegalovirus exposure and HLA in healthy donors. In the study overall: It was reported in a later analysis that the same platform had been used for the 120 or so validation repertoires as for the approximately 670 first-cohort repertoires.

While the first cohort had several hundred subjects, the donors belonged to the separate validation cohort of roughly 130 subjects. Study results and caveats: The tendency of first-cohort TCR clusters to co-occur in the roughly 130 validation repertoires emerged from a later analysis. According to reports, the classifier identified cytomegalovirus status with high specificity and sensitivity.

Germline values: CDR1 SGHTA, CDR2 FQGTGA. Between the trimmed V and J ends, which lost 0 bases and 3 bases, there was a span of 12 bases. The length of the CDR3 is 16 residues. TCRdb's table, derived via immunoSEQ multiplex PCR, lists solely in-frame clones and lacks some. The sample lists a few hundred thousand clones; around 89% were seen once. The receptor comes from a young woman in good health and CMV-seronegative. The material sequenced was PBMCs. V and J are TRBV7-3 and TRBJ2-1; D is perhaps TRBD1 (6 bases). CDR3 region: CASSLTTGLGYNEQFF. The CDR3 nucleotides are TGTGCCAGCAGCTTAACTACAGGGCTTGGCTACAATGAGCAGTTCTTC.